This T cell receptor beta chain was sequenced for a study of T cell responses to AZD1222 COVID-19 vaccine. Study in general: Researchers grouped second doses given at about 4 or about 12 weeks into one pool.

TCRdb's table, derived via immunoSEQ multiplex PCR, lists solely in-frame clones and lacks some. Of roughly 180,000 clones listed, 94% were seen once; the top ten hold roughly 9.2%. Germline lookup yields CDR1 SGHTA and CDR2 FQGTGA. CDR3 length equals 16 residues. V lost 2 bases and J 0 bases, leaving 10 bases between the germline ends. The source was peripheral blood, collected on day 0 of AZD1222 vaccination. The rearrangement links TRBV7-3 to TRBJ2-2; D remains ambiguous. The receptor comes from an adult in good health. The CDR3 region is CASSLRRGANTGELFF. In DNA, the CDR3 is TGTGCCAGCAGCTTACGTCGTGGGGCGAACACCGGGGAGCTGTTTTTT.